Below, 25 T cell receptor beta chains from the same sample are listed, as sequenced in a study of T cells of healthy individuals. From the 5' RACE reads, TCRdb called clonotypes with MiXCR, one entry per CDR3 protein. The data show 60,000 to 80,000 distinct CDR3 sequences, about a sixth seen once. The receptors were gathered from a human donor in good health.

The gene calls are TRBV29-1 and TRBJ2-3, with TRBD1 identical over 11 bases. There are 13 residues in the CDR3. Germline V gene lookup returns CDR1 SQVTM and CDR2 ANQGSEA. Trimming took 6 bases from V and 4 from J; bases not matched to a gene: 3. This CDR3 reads CSVEGQGADTQYF. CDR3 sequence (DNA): TGCAGCGTGGAGGGACAGGGGGCAGATACGCAGTATTTT.

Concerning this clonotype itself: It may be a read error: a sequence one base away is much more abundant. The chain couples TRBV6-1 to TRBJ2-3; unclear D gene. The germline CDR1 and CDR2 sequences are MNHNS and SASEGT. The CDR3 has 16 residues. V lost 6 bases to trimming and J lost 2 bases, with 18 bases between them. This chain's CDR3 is CASSKRYSLYTDTQYF. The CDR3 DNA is TGTGCCAGCAGCAAACGGTACTCCTTATACACAGATACGCAGTATTTT.

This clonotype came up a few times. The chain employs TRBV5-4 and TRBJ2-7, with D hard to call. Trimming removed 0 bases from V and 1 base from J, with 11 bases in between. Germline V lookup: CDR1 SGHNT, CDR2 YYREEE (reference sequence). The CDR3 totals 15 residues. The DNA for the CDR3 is TGTGCCAGCAGCTTGGACGGTTCGGGTTCCTACGAGCAGTACTTC. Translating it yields CASSLDGSGSYEQYF. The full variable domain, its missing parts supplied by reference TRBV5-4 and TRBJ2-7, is ETGVTQSPTHLIKTRGQQVTLRCSSQSGHNTVSWYQQALGQGPQFIFQYYREEENGRGNFPPRFSGLQFPNYSSELNVNALELDDSALYLCASSLDGSGSYEQYFGPGTRLTVT.

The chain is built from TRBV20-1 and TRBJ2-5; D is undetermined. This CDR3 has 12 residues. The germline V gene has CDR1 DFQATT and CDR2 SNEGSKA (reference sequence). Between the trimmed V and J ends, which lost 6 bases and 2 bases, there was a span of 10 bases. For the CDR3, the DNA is TGCAGTGCGGGTATCTCACAAGAGACCCAGTACTTC. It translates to CSAGISQETQYF.

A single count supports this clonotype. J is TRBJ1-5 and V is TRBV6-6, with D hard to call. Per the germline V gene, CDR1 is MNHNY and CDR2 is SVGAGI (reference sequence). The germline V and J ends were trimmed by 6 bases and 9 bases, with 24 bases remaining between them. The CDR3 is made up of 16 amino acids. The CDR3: CASSLVESPYVWPQHF. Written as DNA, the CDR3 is TGTGCCAGCAGCTTAGTAGAGAGTCCCTATGTTTGGCCCCAGCATTTT.

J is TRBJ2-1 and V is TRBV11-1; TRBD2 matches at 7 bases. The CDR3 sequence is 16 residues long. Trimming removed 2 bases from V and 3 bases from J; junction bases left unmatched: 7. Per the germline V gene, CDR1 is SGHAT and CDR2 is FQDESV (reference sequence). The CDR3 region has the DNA TGTGCCAGCAGCTTACTGGCGGGAGTGGGCTACAATGAGCAGTTCTTC. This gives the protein CASSLLAGVGYNEQFF.

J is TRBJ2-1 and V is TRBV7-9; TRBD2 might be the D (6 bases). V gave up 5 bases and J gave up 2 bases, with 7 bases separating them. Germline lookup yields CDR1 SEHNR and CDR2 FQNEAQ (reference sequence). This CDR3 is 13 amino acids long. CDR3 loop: CASSGGAYNEQFF. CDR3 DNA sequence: TGTGCCAGCAGCGGCGGGGCCTACAATGAGCAGTTCTTC.

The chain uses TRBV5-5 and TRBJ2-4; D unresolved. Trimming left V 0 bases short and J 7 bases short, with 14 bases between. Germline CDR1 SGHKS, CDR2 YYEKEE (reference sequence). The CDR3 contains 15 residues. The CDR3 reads CASSLEETVINIQYF. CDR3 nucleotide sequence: TGTGCCAGCAGCTTGGAAGAAACAGTTATTAACATTCAGTACTTC.

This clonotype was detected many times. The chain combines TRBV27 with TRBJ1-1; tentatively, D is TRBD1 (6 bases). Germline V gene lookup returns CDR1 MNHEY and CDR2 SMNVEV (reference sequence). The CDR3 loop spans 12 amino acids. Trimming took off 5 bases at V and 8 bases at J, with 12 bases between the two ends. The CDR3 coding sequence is TGTGCCAGCAGTCAGTCCGGGACAGAAGCTTTCTTT. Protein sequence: CASSQSGTEAFF.

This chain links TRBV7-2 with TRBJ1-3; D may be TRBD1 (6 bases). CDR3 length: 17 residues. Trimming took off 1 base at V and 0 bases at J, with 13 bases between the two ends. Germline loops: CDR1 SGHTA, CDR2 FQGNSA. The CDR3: CASSLVGGKGSGNTIYF. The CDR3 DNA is TGTGCCAGCAGCTTAGTGGGGGGCAAGGGCTCTGGAAACACCATATATTTT.

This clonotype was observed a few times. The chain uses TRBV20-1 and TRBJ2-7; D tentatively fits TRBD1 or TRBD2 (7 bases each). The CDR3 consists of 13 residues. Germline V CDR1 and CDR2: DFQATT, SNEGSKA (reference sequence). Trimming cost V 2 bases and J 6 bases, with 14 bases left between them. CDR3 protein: CSARTQGGSEQYF. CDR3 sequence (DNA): TGCAGTGCTAGAACCCAGGGGGGGTCCGAGCAGTACTTC.

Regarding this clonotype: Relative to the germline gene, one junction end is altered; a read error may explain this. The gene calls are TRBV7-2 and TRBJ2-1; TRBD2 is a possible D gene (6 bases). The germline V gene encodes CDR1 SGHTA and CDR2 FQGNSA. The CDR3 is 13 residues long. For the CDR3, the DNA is TGTGCCAGCAGCTTGGGCCCGTTTGGCGGGGTTGCCTTC. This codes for CASSLGPFGGVAF.

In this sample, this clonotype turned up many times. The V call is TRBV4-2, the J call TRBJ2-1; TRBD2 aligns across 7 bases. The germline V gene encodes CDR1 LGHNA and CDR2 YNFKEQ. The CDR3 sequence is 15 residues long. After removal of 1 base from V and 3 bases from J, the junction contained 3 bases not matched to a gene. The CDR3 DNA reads TGTGCCAGCAGCCAAGGGACTAGTGACTACAATGAGCAGTTCTTC. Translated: CASSQGTSDYNEQFF.

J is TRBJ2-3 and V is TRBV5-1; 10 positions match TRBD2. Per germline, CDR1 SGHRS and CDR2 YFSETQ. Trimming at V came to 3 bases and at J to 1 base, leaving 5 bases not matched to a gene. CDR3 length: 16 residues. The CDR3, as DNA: TGCGCCAGCAGCTGGGCCGGGACTAGCGGCACAGATACGCAGTATTTT. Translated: CASSWAGTSGTDTQYF.

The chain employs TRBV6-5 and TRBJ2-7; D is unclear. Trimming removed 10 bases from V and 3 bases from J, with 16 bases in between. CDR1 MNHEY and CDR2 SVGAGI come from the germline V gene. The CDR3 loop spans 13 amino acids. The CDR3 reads CATARVSGYEQYF. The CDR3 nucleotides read TGTGCCACCGCCCGAGTTTCGGGCTACGAGCAGTACTTC.

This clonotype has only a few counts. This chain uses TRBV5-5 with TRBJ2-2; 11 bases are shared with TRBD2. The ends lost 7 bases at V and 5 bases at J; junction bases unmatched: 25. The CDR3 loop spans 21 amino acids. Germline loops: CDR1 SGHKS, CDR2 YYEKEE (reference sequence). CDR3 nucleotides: TGTGCCAGCTCCCAGAGGGTAACTAGCGGGAGTCCTGGTGGTAGTACCGGGGAGCTGTTTTTT. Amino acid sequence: CASSQRVTSGSPGGSTGELFF.

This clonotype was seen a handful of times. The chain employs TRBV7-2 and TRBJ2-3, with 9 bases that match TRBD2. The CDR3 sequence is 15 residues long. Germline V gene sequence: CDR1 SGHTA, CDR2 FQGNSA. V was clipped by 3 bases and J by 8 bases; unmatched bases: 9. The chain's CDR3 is CASSFPGAGGITQYF. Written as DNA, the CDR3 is TGTGCCAGCAGCTTCCCAGGGGCGGGAGGGATTACGCAGTATTTT.

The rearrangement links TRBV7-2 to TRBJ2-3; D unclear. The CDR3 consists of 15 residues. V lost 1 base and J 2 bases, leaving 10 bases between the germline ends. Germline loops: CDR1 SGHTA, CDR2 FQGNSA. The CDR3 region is CASSLDYGHTDTQYF. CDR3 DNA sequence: TGTGCCAGCAGCTTAGACTACGGCCACACAGATACGCAGTATTTT.

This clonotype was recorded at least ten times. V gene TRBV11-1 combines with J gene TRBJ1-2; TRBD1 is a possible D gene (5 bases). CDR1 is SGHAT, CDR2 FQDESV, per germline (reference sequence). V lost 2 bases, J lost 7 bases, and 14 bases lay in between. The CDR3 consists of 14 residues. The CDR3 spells CASSLYQGAGGYTF. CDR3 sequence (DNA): TGTGCCAGCAGCTTATACCAGGGAGCTGGTGGCTACACCTTC. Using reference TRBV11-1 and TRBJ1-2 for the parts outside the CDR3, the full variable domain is EAEVAQSPRYKITEKSQAVAFWCDPISGHATLYWYRQILGQGPELLVQFQDESVVDDSQLPKDRFSAERLKGVDSTLKIQPAELGDSAMYLCASSLYQGAGGYTFGSGTRLTVV.

CDR3 sequence (DNA): TGTGCCAGTAGTATGGGACCGGGATCCAGCTACGAGCAGTACTTC. Protein product: CASSMGPGSSYEQYF. The chain employs TRBV19 and TRBJ2-7; the D call may be TRBD1 or TRBD2 (5 bases each). This CDR3 has 15 amino acids. Trimming pared 3 bases from V and 3 bases from J, leaving 15 bases between. Germline loops: CDR1 LNHDA, CDR2 SQIVND (reference sequence). Full variable domain (outside the CDR3, taken from reference TRBV19 and TRBJ2-7): DGGITQSPKYLFRKEGQNVTLSCEQNLNHDAMYWYRQDPGQGLRLIYYSQIVNDFQKGDIAEGYSVSREKKESFPLTVTSAQKNPTAFYLCASSMGPGSSYEQYFGPGTRLTVT.

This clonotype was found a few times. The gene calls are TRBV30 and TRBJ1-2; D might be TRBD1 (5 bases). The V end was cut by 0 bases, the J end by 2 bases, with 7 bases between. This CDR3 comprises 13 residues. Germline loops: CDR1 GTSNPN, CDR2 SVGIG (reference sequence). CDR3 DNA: TGTGCCTGGAGTGTACAGGCCAACTATGGCTACACCTTC. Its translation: CAWSVQANYGYTF.

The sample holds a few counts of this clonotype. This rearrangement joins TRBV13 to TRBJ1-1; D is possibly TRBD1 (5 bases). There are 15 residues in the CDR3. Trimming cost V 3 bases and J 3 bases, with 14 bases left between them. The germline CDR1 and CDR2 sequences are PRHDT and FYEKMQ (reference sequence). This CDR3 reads CASSFGMGGYTEAFF. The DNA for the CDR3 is TGTGCCAGCAGCTTTGGAATGGGGGGGTACACTGAAGCTTTCTTT.

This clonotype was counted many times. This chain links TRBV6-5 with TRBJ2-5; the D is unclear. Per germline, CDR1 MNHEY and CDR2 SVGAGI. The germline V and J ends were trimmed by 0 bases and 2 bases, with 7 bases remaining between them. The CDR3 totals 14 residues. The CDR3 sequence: CASSYSNLQETQYF. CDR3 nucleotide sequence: TGTGCCAGCAGTTACTCGAATTTGCAAGAGACCCAGTACTTC.

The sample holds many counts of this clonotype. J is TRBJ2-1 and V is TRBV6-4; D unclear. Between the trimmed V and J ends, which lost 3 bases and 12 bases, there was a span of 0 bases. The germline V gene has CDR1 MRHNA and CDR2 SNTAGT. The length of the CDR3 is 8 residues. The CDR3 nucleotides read TGTGCCAGCAGTGAGCAGTTCTTC. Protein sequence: CASSEQFF.

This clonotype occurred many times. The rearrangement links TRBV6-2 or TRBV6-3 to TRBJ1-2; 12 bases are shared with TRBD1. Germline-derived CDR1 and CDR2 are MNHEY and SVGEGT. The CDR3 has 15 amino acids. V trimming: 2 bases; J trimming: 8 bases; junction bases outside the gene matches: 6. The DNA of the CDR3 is TGTGCCAGCAGTTACGCGGGACAGGGGGCTTCCGGCTACACCTTC. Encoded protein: CASSYAGQGASGYTF.